The 21 T cell receptor beta chains below all came from one sample that was sequenced in a study of shared clonotypes between healthy human individuals. The data were produced by immunoSEQ multiplex PCR, yet TCRdb's version contains in-frame clones alone and is incomplete. The table has 650,000 to 800,000 clones, 92% seen once; the top ten hold roughly 22%. Cells designated naive CD8 were CD45RO-negative and were positively selected for CCR7, with terminally differentiated effector memory CD45RA+ cells excluded. The source material was naive CD8+ T cells sorted from blood. The receptors come from a man under 40 in good health.

The V and J genes are TRBV7-9 and TRBJ2-1; D call uncertain. CDR1 and CDR2 (germline): SEHNR, FQNEAQ (reference sequence). The length of the CDR3 is 15 residues. Between the trimmed V and J ends, which lost 1 base and 6 bases, there was a span of 13 bases. In nucleotides, the CDR3 is TGTGCCAGCAGCTTAGAGGCCGCCGCTTCCAATGAGCAGTTCTTC. This translates into CASSLEAAASNEQFF.

In its sample, this clone was seen once. The chain combines TRBV27 with TRBJ2-3; unclear D gene. Trimming left V 5 bases short and J 3 bases short, with 15 bases between. The CDR3 extends over 15 amino acids. CDR1 is MNHEY and CDR2 is SMNVEV in the germline V gene (reference sequence). Here the CDR3 reads CASSPFIMTTDTQYF. In DNA, the CDR3 is TGTGCCAGCAGTCCCTTCATTATGACGACAGATACGCAGTATTTT.

This rearrangement joins TRBV2 to TRBJ2-6, with TRBD1 as a possible D gene (6 bases). The CDR3 runs to 17 residues. Looked up from germline, CDR1 is SNHLY and CDR2 is FYNNEI. V lost 3 bases, J lost 0 bases, and 12 bases lay in between. The CDR3 DNA follows: TGTGCCAGCAGTGACAGGACAGCATACTCTGGGGCCAACGTCCTGACTTTC. It codes for CASSDRTAYSGANVLTF.

The chain combines TRBV15 with TRBJ1-5, with D unresolved. Germline V gene data show CDR1 as LNHNV and CDR2 as YYDKDF (reference sequence). The CDR3 is 15 amino acids. Trimming left V 0 bases short and J 7 bases short, with 13 bases between. Here the CDR3 DNA reads TGTGCCACCAGCAGAGATGTGGGTTTGGGACAGCCCCAGCATTTT. Protein product: CATSRDVGLGQPQHF. Together with reference TRBV15 and TRBJ1-5, the CDR3 gives the full variable domain: DAMVIQNPRYQVTQFGKPVTLSCSQTLNHNVMYWYQQKSSQAPKLLFHYYDKDFNNEADTPDNFQSRRPNTSFCFLDIRSPGLGDTAMYLCATSRDVGLGQPQHFGDGTRLSIL.

The rearrangement links TRBV29-1 to TRBJ2-1, with a possible D match to TRBD1 (6 bases). Germline CDR1 and CDR2: SQVTM and ANQGSEA. The V and J ends lost 1 base and 5 bases respectively, with 6 bases between them. The CDR3 runs 12 residues. Written as DNA, the CDR3 is TGCAGCGTTGAAGGGGACAACAATGAGCAGTTCTTC. Amino acids: CSVEGDNNEQFF.

J is TRBJ2-1 and V is TRBV11-2; D is possibly TRBD1 or TRBD2 (5 bases each). V dropped 2 bases and J dropped 6 bases, with 11 bases sitting between them. Germline lookup yields CDR1 SGHAT and CDR2 FQNNGV. The CDR3 length is 14 residues. The CDR3 loop is CASSLWDQTNEQFF. CDR3 bases: TGTGCCAGCAGCTTATGGGACCAAACCAATGAGCAGTTCTTC.

The chain couples TRBV2 to TRBJ2-1; 7 nucleotides agree with TRBD2. V shed 3 bases and J 9 bases; nucleotides not matched to a gene: 8. CDR3 size: 14 residues. CDR1 and CDR2 from the germline V gene are SNHLY and FYNNEI. The CDR3 coding sequence is TGTGCCAGCAGTGAGGCGGGAGCCATCGGTGAGCAGTTCTTC. It translates to CASSEAGAIGEQFF.

The chain employs TRBV19 and TRBJ2-7; D is unclear. In germline, CDR1 is LNHDA, CDR2 SQIVND (reference sequence). V dropped 5 bases and J dropped 3 bases, with 8 bases sitting between them. The CDR3 runs 12 residues. Here the CDR3 reads CASSDHNYEQYF. CDR3 coding DNA: TGTGCCAGTAGTGACCATAACTACGAGCAGTACTTC.

The genes are TRBV28 and TRBJ2-7, with 11 bases fitting TRBD2. Trimming removed 4 bases from V and 5 bases from J; junction bases left unmatched: 4. There are 14 residues in the CDR3. In germline, CDR1 is MDHEN, CDR2 SYDVKM. Here the CDR3 reads CASSSRTSGHEQYF. CDR3 DNA: TGTGCCAGCAGTTCCCGGACTAGCGGGCACGAGCAGTACTTC.

V is TRBV6-1 and J is TRBJ1-5; D may be TRBD1 (6 bases). V was clipped by 1 base and J by 7 bases, with 11 bases between them. The CDR3 is made up of 14 amino acids. CDR1 and CDR2 from the germline V gene are MNHNS and SASEGT. For the CDR3, the DNA is TGTGCCAGCAGTGAAGTTCAGGGGCGACAGCCCCAGCATTTT. Translating it yields CASSEVQGRQPQHF.

The chain couples TRBV7-9 to TRBJ1-4; 9 nucleotides match TRBD1. After removal of 4 bases from V and 5 bases from J, the junction contained 5 bases not matched to a gene. The CDR3 is 15 residues long. Germline CDR1 reads SEHNR; CDR2 reads FQNEAQ (reference sequence). The CDR3 nucleotides are TGTGCCAGCAGCTGGGGGACAGGGCCAAATGAAAAACTGTTTTTT. It translates to CASSWGTGPNEKLFF.

This rearrangement joins TRBV6-5 to TRBJ2-1, with D possibly being TRBD2 (5 bases). Germline V CDR1 and CDR2: MNHEY, SVGAGI. The CDR3 has 14 residues. V shed 2 bases and J shed 10 bases, with 15 bases lying between them. CDR3 in DNA: TGTGCCAGCAGTTACGCAAGCGGAAGCGACGAGCAGTTCTTC. It translates to CASSYASGSDEQFF.

This rearrangement joins TRBV5-8 to TRBJ2-3; 8 bases align to TRBD2. Germline lookup yields CDR1 SGHTS and CDR2 YDEGEE. V dropped 5 bases and J dropped 8; count of bases not matched to a gene: 16. This CDR3 is built from 16 residues. As DNA, the CDR3 is TGTGCCAGCAGTCAACCGGGACTAGGAGTGCTCAGTACGCAGTATTTT. This sequence encodes CASSQPGLGVLSTQYF.

The chain links TRBV29-1 to TRBJ2-7; no definite D call. CDR1 is SQVTM, CDR2 ANQGSEA, per germline. Trimming left V 1 base short and J 6 bases short, with 7 bases between. This CDR3 contains 11 residues. Here the CDR3 reads CSVEGDGEQYF. CDR3 bases: TGCAGCGTTGAAGGAGATGGCGAGCAGTACTTC.

V gene TRBV29-1 combines with J gene TRBJ2-1, with a possible D match to TRBD1 (5 bases). The V and J ends lost 7 bases and 5 bases respectively, with 12 bases between them. The germline V gene encodes CDR1 SQVTM and CDR2 ANQGSEA. The CDR3 consists of 12 residues. CDR3 in amino acids: CSAASRDNEQFF. For the CDR3, the DNA is TGCAGCGCTGCCTCCAGGGACAATGAGCAGTTCTTC.

The CDR3 is CAWKSAGAGLEYEQYF. Here the CDR3 DNA reads TGTGCCTGGAAAAGCGCCGGGGCAGGGCTGGAGTACGAGCAGTACTTC. The chain carries TRBV30 and TRBJ2-7, with D tentatively TRBD1 or TRBD2 (5 bases each). The CDR3 covers 16 residues. Germline assignment: CDR1 GTSNPN and CDR2 SVGIG (reference sequence). Trimming took off 4 bases at V and 4 bases at J, with 23 bases between the two ends.

The CDR3 sequence is CASSLGTGAGNTEAFF. CDR3 in DNA: TGTGCCAGCAGCCTAGGGACAGGGGCGGGGAACACTGAAGCTTTCTTT. V usage is TRBV27 and J usage is TRBJ1-1; 10 positions match TRBD1. J gave up 1 base and V 6 bases, and 8 bases lay outside the gene matches. The V gene's germline CDR1 is MNHEY and CDR2 SMNVEV (reference sequence). This CDR3 is built from 16 residues.

The genes are TRBV2 and TRBJ2-3; the D call may be TRBD1 or TRBD2 (5 bases each). Trimming took off 4 bases at V and 4 bases at J, with 12 bases between the two ends. This CDR3 spans 14 amino acids. Germline CDR1 reads SNHLY; CDR2 reads FYNNEI. The CDR3 spells CASSGGSHADTQYF. The CDR3 DNA follows: TGTGCCAGCAGTGGGGGGTCCCACGCAGATACGCAGTATTTT.

This chain joins TRBV6-6 and TRBJ2-3, with TRBD2 matching 7 bases. The CDR3 totals 13 residues. Germline V gives CDR1 MNHNY, CDR2 SVGAGI (reference sequence). V dropped 8 bases and J dropped 5; count of bases not matched to a gene: 7. CDR3 region: CASSREVEDTQYF. CDR3 nucleotides: TGTGCCAGCTCACGGGAGGTTGAAGATACGCAGTATTTT.

The rearrangement links TRBV27 to TRBJ1-5, with TRBD1 identical over 7 bases. Germline V gene lookup returns CDR1 MNHEY and CDR2 SMNVEV (reference sequence). The length of the CDR3 is 17 residues. Trimming cost V 3 bases and J 0 bases; bases outside gene matches: 8. The CDR3 reads CASSLRSGGPSNQPQHF. CDR3 nucleotides: TGTGCCAGCAGTTTGAGGTCAGGGGGACCTAGCAATCAGCCCCAGCATTTT.

The sample holds one count of this clone. This chain links TRBV7-9 with TRBJ2-1; 9 bases match TRBD2. Germline trimming cut 2 bases from V and 7 bases from J; bases unmatched to any gene: 9. This CDR3 region has 16 residues. The germline V gene encodes CDR1 SEHNR and CDR2 FQNEAQ (reference sequence). The CDR3 DNA reads TGTGCCAGCAGCTTAACTAGCGGGCCAGTATCAAATGAGCAGTTCTTC. Its protein is CASSLTSGPVSNEQFF.